This TCR beta chain came from a study of blood T cell repertoires in COVID-19. Trimming removed 3 bases at V and 9 bases at J, with 9 bases between. This CDR3 has 13 amino acids. Germline loops: CDR1 SNHLY, CDR2 FYNNEI. TCRdb's copy holds only in-frame clones and misses some; the assay was immunoSEQ multiplex PCR. The sample holds 180,000 or so clones, around 87% seen once. This sequence originates from a young man with acute or convalescent COVID-19. Sample: peripheral blood. The chain carries TRBV2 and TRBJ1-6; D gene ambiguous. CDR3 loop: CASSESSPSPLHF. The CDR3 coding sequence is TGTGCCAGCAGTGAGTCTAGCCCTTCACCCCTCCACTTT. Drawing the rest from reference TRBV2 and TRBJ1-6, the complete variable domain is EPEVTQTPSHQVTQMGQEVILRCVPISNHLYFYWYRQILGQKVEFLVSFYNNEISEKSEIFDDQFSVERPDGSNFTLKIRSTKLEDSAMYFCASSESSPSPLHFGNGTRLTVT.